Each of the 21 T cell receptor beta chains below was sequenced from the same sample in a study of T cell repertoires in cytomegalovirus infection. Antigen specificity for these receptors is unknown. One entry per CDR3 protein, called by TCRdb with MiXCR from the reads. The table shows under 70,000 distinct CDR3 sequences, with roughly 34% occurring only once. The sample taken for sequencing was PBMCs, sequenced either directly or after in vitro stimulation (not recorded which). The receptors here all came from a human donor in good health (CMV status not recorded). Some clones in this sample may be carry-over from other donors' samples.

The chain couples TRBV20-1 to TRBJ1-5; unclear D gene. The CDR3 runs 14 residues. The ends were cut back, 1 base at V and 2 bases at J, with 9 bases in the middle. CDR1 DFQATT and CDR2 SNEGSKA come from the germline V gene (reference sequence). The CDR3, as DNA: TGCAGTGCTAGAGTCCGTGGTGGCAATCAGCCCCAGCATTTT. Residues: CSARVRGGNQPQHF.

J is TRBJ2-1 and V is TRBV6-2 or TRBV6-3, with D possibly being TRBD2 (5 bases). Germline values: CDR1 MNHEY, CDR2 SVGEGT. The CDR3 sequence is 13 residues long. Trimming cost V 5 bases and J 10 bases, with 15 bases left between them. DNA of the CDR3: TGTGCCAGCAGTCCTGGACCTCGAGGGGAGCAGTTCTTC. Translating it yields CASSPGPRGEQFF.

This clonotype occurred many times. V and J are TRBV20-1 and TRBJ2-1; 12 positions agree with TRBD2. The CDR3 sequence is 16 residues long. Germline CDR1 is DFQATT and CDR2 is SNEGSKA (reference sequence). Losses at the gene ends were 6 bases for V and 2 bases for J; bases not matched to a gene: 8. The CDR3 DNA reads TGCAGTGCAAAGACTCCTAGCGGGGGGGCCTACAATGAGCAGTTCTTC. As protein: CSAKTPSGGAYNEQFF.

This clonotype was seen ten or more times. The V and J genes are TRBV5-8 and TRBJ1-1, with 9 bases aligning to TRBD1. This CDR3 is built from 16 residues. Losses at the gene ends were 3 bases for V and 5 bases for J; bases not matched to a gene: 11. Germline assignment: CDR1 SGHTS and CDR2 YDEGEE. The CDR3 here is CASSYRGLAVGTEAFF. CDR3 sequence (DNA): TGTGCCAGCAGCTACAGGGGGCTGGCGGTGGGGACTGAAGCTTTCTTT.

V and J are TRBV10-3 and TRBJ2-1; D is ambiguous. V was shortened by 4 bases and J by 0 bases, with 13 bases between the two germline ends. The CDR3 loop spans 16 amino acids. Germline CDR1 is ENHRY and CDR2 is SYGVKD. This chain's CDR3 is CAISGAGRSSYNEQFF. CDR3 sequence (DNA): TGTGCCATCAGTGGGGCCGGTAGGAGCTCCTACAATGAGCAGTTCTTC.

V is TRBV20-1 and J is TRBJ2-1; 7 bases are shared with TRBD2. The CDR3 extends over 15 amino acids. In germline, CDR1 is DFQATT, CDR2 SNEGSKA (reference sequence). V shed 6 bases and J 0 bases; nucleotides not matched to a gene: 8. CDR3 in amino acids: CSAPVGGYSYNEQFF. CDR3 nucleotides: TGCAGTGCCCCCGTCGGGGGGTACTCCTACAATGAGCAGTTCTTC.

The chain uses TRBV6-8 and TRBJ1-6; maybe TRBD1 (5 bases). With 8 bases removed from V and 10 bases from J, the gap between germline ends came to 15 bases. The CDR3 has 13 amino acids. CDR1 and CDR2 (germline): MNHGY, SAAAGT. This CDR3 reads CASQRGAQSPLHF. The CDR3 nucleotides read TGTGCCAGCCAAAGAGGGGCTCAGTCACCCCTCCACTTT.

This clonotype was counted ten times or more. This rearrangement joins TRBV7-2 to TRBJ2-1, with TRBD2 matching over 8 bases. Germline V CDR1 and CDR2: SGHTA, FQGNSA. V shed 5 bases and J 3 bases; nucleotides not matched to a gene: 3. This CDR3 spans 14 amino acids. The CDR3 loop reads CASSDLAGYNEQFF. The CDR3, as DNA: TGTGCCAGCAGCGACCTAGCGGGCTACAATGAGCAGTTCTTC.

This clonotype has at least ten counts. The rearrangement links TRBV12-3 or TRBV12-4 to TRBJ1-3, with D possibly being TRBD1 (5 bases). Trimming removed 10 bases at V and 0 bases at J, with 25 bases between. The CDR3 spans 18 residues. The CDR3 sequence is CANSPGGRDRYSGNTIYF. Here the CDR3 DNA reads TGTGCCAACTCACCGGGGGGACGGGACCGGTACTCTGGAAACACCATATATTTT.

This sequence joins TRBV6-6 and TRBJ1-3; possibly TRBD1 for D (6 bases). Trimming removed 6 bases from V and 0 bases from J, with 12 bases in between. Germline lookup yields CDR1 MNHNY and CDR2 SVGAGI (reference sequence). The CDR3 totals 15 residues. DNA for the CDR3: TGTGCCAGCAGAGGATCGGACAGCTCTGGAAACACCATATATTTT. Protein sequence: CASRGSDSSGNTIYF.

Notes on this clonotype: A much bigger clone sits one base away, suggesting this may be a read error. This sequence joins TRBV7-6 and TRBJ1-6; D gene unclear. The CDR3 spans 12 residues. CDR1 is SGHVS and CDR2 is FNYEAQ in the germline V gene. The V and J ends lost 2 bases and 6 bases respectively, with 2 bases between them. CDR3 DNA: TGTGCCAGCAGCTTATGTAATTCACCCCTCCACTTT. Translating gives CASSLCNSPLHF.

A note on this clonotype: The conserved final phenylalanine or tryptophan is absent from the CDR3, which likely points to a read error. It is unclear where the CDR3 begins or ends on the DNA, so no DNA is shown, and the CDR3 is as TCRdb lists it. CDR3 amino acids: CSVIRGLPP. The genes are TRBV29-1 and TRBJ1-1; TRBD1 is taken as the D call from the table, unchecked against the DNA. Per the germline V gene, CDR1 is SQVTM and CDR2 is ANQGSEA. The CDR3 has 9 residues if both end residues are counted.

This clonotype was detected a few times. The genes are TRBV7-6 and TRBJ1-2; D might be TRBD1 (5 bases). Trimming removed 3 bases at V and 4 bases at J, with 9 bases between. The CDR3 is 13 amino acids. Germline values: CDR1 SGHVS, CDR2 FNYEAQ. CDR3 in amino acids: CASSFPGGYGYTF. DNA of the CDR3: TGTGCCAGCAGCTTCCCCGGGGGCTATGGCTACACCTTC.

The CDR3 DNA follows: TGTGCCAGCAGCTTCAAGCGGCCGCCTAGCGAGCAGTACTTC. Encoded protein: CASSFKRPPSEQYF. This chain links TRBV7-8 with TRBJ2-7; D may be TRBD2 (5 bases). Germline loops: CDR1 SGHVS, CDR2 FQNEAQ. The CDR3 is 14 residues long. V lost 3 bases to trimming and J lost 6 bases, with 15 bases between them.

The V and J genes are TRBV6-5 and TRBJ2-7; either TRBD1 or TRBD2 may supply D (5 bases each). The V and J ends lost 2 bases and 5 bases respectively, with 10 bases between them. Germline CDR1 MNHEY, CDR2 SVGAGI. The CDR3 is made up of 13 amino acids. CDR3 region: CASSYGGAHEQYF. In DNA, the CDR3 is TGTGCCAGCAGTTACGGGGGAGCCCACGAGCAGTACTTC.

The chain recombines TRBV12-3 or TRBV12-4 with TRBJ2-7, with a tentative D call TRBD2 (5 bases). Trimming stripped 5 bases from V and 3 bases from J, with 20 bases between. There are 16 residues in the CDR3. The CDR3 loop reads CASSPPSAGHYYEQYF. The CDR3 DNA reads as TGTGCCAGCAGTCCCCCCTCCGCGGGTCACTACTACGAGCAGTACTTC.

This clonotype was detected only a few times. The chain employs TRBV10-3 and TRBJ2-3, with D tentatively TRBD2 (7 bases). With 2 bases removed from V and 3 bases from J, the gap between germline ends came to 12 bases. Per germline, CDR1 ENHRY and CDR2 SYGVKD. The CDR3 contains 15 residues. CDR3 bases: TGTGCCATCAGTGAGGGCAGGGGAGGGACAGATACGCAGTATTTT. Translated: CAISEGRGGTDTQYF.

The J gene is TRBJ2-5, the V gene TRBV6-2 or TRBV6-3, with D possibly being TRBD1 (6 bases). Trimming removed 7 bases from V and 4 bases from J, with 16 bases in between. The CDR3 consists of 14 residues. Germline V gives CDR1 MNHEY, CDR2 SVGEGT. CDR3 coding DNA: TGTGCCAGCAACTCCCGAGGGGGATCAGAGACCCAGTACTTC. The encoded protein is CASNSRGGSETQYF.

This clonotype was seen many times. The chain has TRBV27 and TRBJ2-1, with D possibly being TRBD2 (5 bases). Germline V gene lookup returns CDR1 MNHEY and CDR2 SMNVEV (reference sequence). V was pared by 9 bases and J by 5 bases, with 11 bases between. The CDR3 consists of 12 residues. CDR3 coding DNA: TGTGCCAGTGGGGAGACTGACAATGAGCAGTTCTTC. It translates to CASGETDNEQFF.

This rearrangement joins TRBV6-5 to TRBJ1-6; 8 bases are shared with TRBD1. V shed 2 bases, J shed 8 bases, and the junction held 17 bases outside the gene matches. Germline V gene sequence: CDR1 MNHEY, CDR2 SVGAGI. There are 19 residues in the CDR3. This CDR3 reads CASSYPSLTRDRSYSPLHF. The CDR3, as DNA: TGTGCCAGCAGTTACCCAAGCCTGACCCGGGACAGGAGTTATTCACCCCTCCACTTT.

The chain combines TRBV28 with TRBJ2-2; D is ambiguous. The ends were cut back, 3 bases at V and 6 bases at J, with 5 bases in the middle. Germline CDR1 and CDR2: MDHEN and SYDVKM. CDR3 length: 12 residues. The CDR3 protein is CASSFGSGELFF. The CDR3 DNA is TGTGCCAGCAGTTTTGGGTCCGGGGAGCTGTTTTTT.